This TCR beta chain was sequenced in a study of PD-1 blockade in classical Hodgkin lymphoma. As for time point: cycle 4 day 1 (C4D1), after five to seven weeks of nivolumab. All patients relapsed after autologous stem cell transplantation, and brentuximab vedotin exposure varied. The authors purified CD4+ T cells from thawed PBMCs by magnetic negative selection. Generated by immunoSEQ multiplex PCR, the TCRdb table keeps only in-frame clones and is missing some. The profile shows 25,000 to 35,000 clones, around 80% of them singletons. V shed 4 bases and J shed 7 bases, with 19 bases lying between them. This CDR3 has 16 residues. Germline V gene data show CDR1 as SGHTA and CDR2 as FQGNSA.

V usage is TRBV7-2 and J usage is TRBJ1-4, with D tentatively TRBD1 (5 bases). The TCR originated in a human donor with classical Hodgkin lymphoma. Source: CD4+ T cells from blood, taken before the fourth cycle of nivolumab. CDR3 coding DNA: TGTGCCAGCAGCTATGGGGGGACGCTTCGACGTGAAAAACTGTTTTTT. Protein product: CASSYGGTLRREKLFF.